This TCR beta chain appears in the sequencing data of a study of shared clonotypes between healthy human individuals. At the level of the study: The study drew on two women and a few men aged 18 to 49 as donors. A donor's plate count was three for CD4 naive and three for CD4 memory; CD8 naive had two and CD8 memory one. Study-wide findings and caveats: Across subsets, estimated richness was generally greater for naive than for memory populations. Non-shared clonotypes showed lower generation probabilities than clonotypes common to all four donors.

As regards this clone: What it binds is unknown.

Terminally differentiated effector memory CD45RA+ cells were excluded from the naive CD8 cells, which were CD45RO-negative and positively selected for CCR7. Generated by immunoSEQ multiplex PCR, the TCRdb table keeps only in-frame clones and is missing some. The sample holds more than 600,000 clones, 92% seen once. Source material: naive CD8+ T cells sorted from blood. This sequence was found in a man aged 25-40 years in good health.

CDR3 nucleotides: TGTGCCAGCAGTCCACGACTAGCGGACCCCCAAGAGACCCAGTACTTC. This gives the protein CASSPRLADPQETQYF. The chain uses TRBV28 and TRBJ2-5; 9 nucleotides agree with TRBD2. The CDR3 has 16 residues. Germline V gene lookup returns CDR1 MDHEN and CDR2 SYDVKM. J was trimmed by 1 base and V by 5 bases; bases with no gene match: 8.